Shown below are 9 T cell receptor beta chains from a single sample sequenced in a study of blood T cell repertoires in COVID-19. The assay was immunoSEQ multiplex PCR, and TCRdb's table has in-frame clones only and misses some. The table lists over 300,000 clones, 80% to 90% of them singletons. Sequencing was carried out using peripheral blood. These receptors were taken from a man aged 18 to 30 who had recovered from COVID-19.

A single count supports this clone. This chain uses TRBV9 with TRBJ1-4, with TRBD1 matching over 7 bases. The CDR3 runs 14 residues. Germline V lookup: CDR1 SGDLS, CDR2 YYNGEE. The J segment lost 8 bases and the V segment lost 2 bases, leaving 6 bases of the junction unmatched. The CDR3 here is CASSVETGSEKLFF. CDR3 in DNA: TGTGCCAGCAGCGTTGAGACAGGGAGCGAAAAACTGTTTTTT.

The chain employs TRBV18 and TRBJ2-7; 7 nucleotides match TRBD1. Germline lookup yields CDR1 KGHSH and CDR2 LQKENI. V dropped 3 bases and J dropped 0; count of bases not matched to a gene: 14. This CDR3 is built from 18 residues. The CDR3 spells CASSPRMGQLGSSYEQYF. The CDR3 nucleotides are TGTGCCAGCTCACCCCGGATGGGACAGTTAGGATCCTCCTACGAGCAGTACTTC.

This sequence joins TRBV5-5 and TRBJ1-3; D is undetermined. The length of the CDR3 is 15 residues. The germline V gene has CDR1 SGHKS and CDR2 YYEKEE (reference sequence). V gave up 0 bases and J gave up 4 bases, with 11 bases separating them. As DNA, the CDR3 is TGTGCCAGCAGCTTGGAGCCTGGAGGAGGAAACACCATATATTTT. Translation gives CASSLEPGGGNTIYF.

V usage is TRBV7-6 and J usage is TRBJ2-1; D is unresolved. Germline values: CDR1 SGHVS, CDR2 FNYEAQ. This CDR3 is 11 amino acids long. The germline V and J ends were trimmed by 5 bases and 4 bases, with 3 bases remaining between them. CDR3 sequence reads: CASSRYNEQFF. The CDR3 region has the DNA TGTGCCAGCAGCCGGTACAATGAGCAGTTCTTC. Using reference TRBV7-6 and TRBJ2-1 for the parts outside the CDR3, the full variable domain is GAGVSQSPRYKVTKRGQDVALRCDPISGHVSLYWYRQALGQGPEFLTYFNYEAQQDKSGLPNDRFSAERPEGSISTLTIQRTEQRDSAMYRCASSRYNEQFFGPGTRLTVL.

The chain links TRBV6-5 to TRBJ2-5; maybe TRBD2 (6 bases). The V end lost 5 bases, the J end lost 5 bases, and 15 bases lay between the germline ends. This CDR3 is 14 amino acids long. Germline CDR1 is MNHEY and CDR2 is SVGAGI. The CDR3 coding sequence is TGTGCCAGCAGTATGCGGGGAGGCAGGGAGACCCAGTACTTC. Its translation: CASSMRGGRETQYF.

The chain's CDR3 is CSVEFWAANLEAFF. CDR3 in DNA: TGCAGCGTTGAATTTTGGGCCGCAAATCTTGAAGCTTTCTTT. The chain uses TRBV29-1 and TRBJ1-1; D ambiguous. Trimming stripped 2 bases from V and 7 bases from J, with 17 bases between. This CDR3 region has 14 residues. Germline assignment: CDR1 SQVTM and CDR2 ANQGSEA.

This clone was detected once. This rearrangement joins TRBV29-1 to TRBJ2-1, with a possible D match to TRBD2 (7 bases). V lost 4 bases to trimming and J lost 9 bases, with 10 bases between them. Germline V gene sequence: CDR1 SQVTM, CDR2 ANQGSEA. CDR3 size: 11 residues. The CDR3 region is CSVVRGGEQFF. CDR3 DNA: TGCAGCGTTGTAAGGGGGGGTGAGCAGTTCTTC.

The chain has TRBV7-9 and TRBJ2-1; 8 nucleotides line up with TRBD1. This CDR3 spans 16 amino acids. The germline gives CDR1 SEHNR, CDR2 FQNEAQ (reference sequence). The trim removed 2 bases at V and 7 bases at J, leaving 10 bases unmatched. In DNA form, the CDR3 reads TGTGCCAGCAGCTTAAGTTGGGACAGGCTCAATAATGAGCAGTTCTTC. Protein: CASSLSWDRLNNEQFF.

The gene calls are TRBV10-3 and TRBJ2-5, with 13 bases identical to TRBD2. The V gene end was trimmed by 3 bases and the J gene end by 5 bases; junction bases not matched to a gene: 6. This CDR3 spans 16 amino acids. Germline CDR1 is ENHRY and CDR2 is SYGVKD. CDR3 amino acids: CAISELAGGLRETQYF. In DNA form, the CDR3 reads TGTGCCATCAGTGAACTAGCGGGGGGGCTCAGGGAGACCCAGTACTTC.